This entry lists 22 T cell receptor beta chains sequenced from one sample in a study of T cell repertoires in cytomegalovirus infection. TCRdb fed the reads into MiXCR, producing one record per CDR3 protein. The sample consists of some 940,000 distinct CDR3 sequences, 31% of them appearing once. Their antigen targets remain unknown. The sample was cultured CD8+ T cells from PBMCs, taken from culture after CMV antigen stimulation. All receptors derive from a human donor in good health (CMV status not recorded). Some clones in this sample may be carry-over from other donors' samples.

The gene calls are TRBV6-2 or TRBV6-3 and TRBJ2-1, with D uncertain. Germline V gene sequence: CDR1 MNHEY, CDR2 SVGEGT. The CDR3 consists of 13 residues. Trimming stripped 2 bases from V and 9 bases from J, with 11 bases between. CDR3 sequence (DNA): TGTGCCAGCAGTTACCCTAGTGGAGCTGAGCAGTTCTTC. This encodes CASSYPSGAEQFF.

The rearrangement uses TRBV6-1 and TRBJ1-3; maybe TRBD1 (6 bases). With 6 bases removed from V and 2 bases from J, the gap between germline ends came to 11 bases. CDR1 and CDR2 from the germline V gene are MNHNS and SASEGT. CDR3 length equals 14 residues. The DNA of the CDR3 is TGTGCCAGCAGGATACAGGGTCCTGGAAACACCATATATTTT. This codes for CASRIQGPGNTIYF.

The chain has TRBV5-1 and TRBJ2-3, with unresolved D. The CDR3 extends over 15 amino acids. Germline CDR1 is SGHRS and CDR2 is YFSETQ. V was cut by 4 bases and J by 3 bases, with 15 bases left in between. The CDR3 spells CASSGEEGTTDTQYF. The CDR3 DNA reads TGCGCCAGCAGCGGCGAGGAAGGCACGACAGATACGCAGTATTTT.

This chain links TRBV4-2 with TRBJ2-2; D is ambiguous. Trimming removed 1 base at V and 3 bases at J, with 15 bases between. Per germline, CDR1 LGHNA and CDR2 YNFKEQ. The CDR3 spans 17 residues. CDR3 loop: CASSQGSLGRYTGELFF. The DNA for the CDR3 is TGTGCCAGCAGCCAAGGGTCGTTGGGCAGGTACACCGGGGAGCTGTTTTTT.

J is TRBJ2-3 and V is TRBV11-1; D is tentatively TRBD1 or TRBD2 (6 bases each). The CDR3 runs to 17 residues. Germline V gives CDR1 SGHAT, CDR2 FQDESV (reference sequence). V gave up 10 bases and J gave up 0 bases, with 23 bases separating them. CDR3 protein: CAILIGGTLASTDTQYF. CDR3 nucleotides: TGTGCCATTCTGATAGGCGGGACACTTGCTAGCACAGATACGCAGTATTTT. Filled out from reference TRBV11-1 and TRBJ2-3, the complete variable domain reads EAEVAQSPRYKITEKSQAVAFWCDPISGHATLYWYRQILGQGPELLVQFQDESVVDDSQLPKDRFSAERLKGVDSTLKIQPAELGDSAMYLCAILIGGTLASTDTQYFGPGTRLTVL.

This clonotype was observed many times. This chain's CDR3 is CASSTTNEKLFF. The CDR3 DNA reads as TGTGCCAGCAGTACAACTAATGAAAAACTGTTTTTT. This chain joins TRBV12-3 or TRBV12-4 and TRBJ1-4; D gene unclear. V lost 5 bases and J 0 bases, leaving 1 base between the germline ends. This CDR3 is built from 12 residues.

The chain recombines TRBV27 with TRBJ2-7; D possibly corresponds to TRBD2 (6 bases). Trimming stripped 1 base from V and 6 bases from J, with 13 bases between. The CDR3 is 14 residues long. Germline CDR1 and CDR2: MNHEY and SMNVEV (reference sequence). CDR3 DNA sequence: TGTGCCAGCAGTTTATTGACACTAGCAACCGAGCAGTACGTC. Translating gives CASSLLTLATEQYV.

This CDR3 is CASSVARPANTGELFF. CDR3 sequence (DNA): TGTGCCAGCAGTGTGGCCAGGCCCGCGAACACCGGGGAGCTGTTTTTT. This sequence joins TRBV6-1 and TRBJ2-2, with D unresolved. The CDR3 runs to 16 residues. V lost 4 bases, J lost 0 bases, and 12 bases lay in between. Germline CDR1 and CDR2: MNHNS and SASEGT.

The DNA of the CDR3 is TGCGCCAGCAGCCAAGATTTGGGAGACCTCTACGAGCAGTACTTC. It yields the protein CASSQDLGDLYEQYF. This chain uses TRBV4-1 with TRBJ2-7, with a possible D match to TRBD2 (5 bases). The CDR3 consists of 15 residues. Germline V gives CDR1 MGHRA, CDR2 YSYEKL. Trimming cost V 0 bases and J 3 bases, with 12 bases left between them.

The J gene is TRBJ2-1, the V gene TRBV6-6; 7 bases fit TRBD1. The CDR3 contains 17 residues. With V trimmed by 1 base and J by 7 bases, 13 bases remained unmatched. The V gene's germline CDR1 is MNHNY and CDR2 SVGAGI (reference sequence). For the CDR3, the DNA is TGTGCCAGCAGTTACTTTAGTACAGGGGCTTTATGGAATGAGCAGTTCTTC. Translating it yields CASSYFSTGALWNEQFF.

This chain links TRBV29-1 with TRBJ1-2; unclear D gene. V gave up 6 bases and J gave up 5 bases, with 13 bases separating them. Germline V gene data show CDR1 as SQVTM and CDR2 as ANQGSEA. The CDR3 has 12 amino acids. CDR3 residues: CSVDLGRYGYTF. Here the CDR3 DNA reads TGCAGCGTCGATTTAGGCCGGTATGGCTACACCTTC.

This clonotype was seen at least ten times. V and J are TRBV11-2 and TRBJ2-3; 12 bases align to TRBD2. V gave up 4 bases and J gave up 3 bases; unmatched junction bases: 2. The CDR3 consists of 15 residues. Germline CDR1 and CDR2: SGHAT and FQNNGV. The CDR3: CASSSGLAGTDTQYF. CDR3 in DNA: TGTGCCAGCAGCTCCGGACTAGCGGGGACAGATACGCAGTATTTT.

The CDR3, as DNA: TGCGCCAGCATCTTAGGCGGGGGCTCCTACAATGAGCAGTTCTTC. Translating gives CASILGGGSYNEQFF. This chain connects TRBV5-1 to TRBJ2-1; 7 bases map to TRBD2. V lost 6 bases and J lost 0; bases outside the gene matches: 6. The CDR3 has 15 residues. In germline, CDR1 is SGHRS, CDR2 YFSETQ.

The CDR3 here is CASSYAQVAGETQYF. The CDR3, as DNA: TGTGCCAGCAGTTACGCCCAGGTAGCGGGAGAGACCCAGTACTTC. The V gene is TRBV6-6, the J gene TRBJ2-5; TRBD2 matches 7 bases. V lost 2 bases to trimming and J lost 4 bases; unmatched junction nucleotides: 7. Germline V gene lookup returns CDR1 MNHNY and CDR2 SVGAGI (reference sequence). CDR3 length: 15 amino acids.

The V call is TRBV6-2 or TRBV6-3, the J call TRBJ1-1; 9 positions agree with TRBD1. The CDR3 contains 14 residues. V lost 4 bases, J lost 4 bases, and 4 bases stayed unmatched. Germline V gene lookup returns CDR1 MNHEY and CDR2 SVGEGT. The CDR3 region has the DNA TGTGCCAGCAGTTGGACAGGGGAAAGCACTGAAGCTTTCTTT. This sequence encodes CASSWTGESTEAFF.

This clonotype was counted at least ten times. The chain uses TRBV7-2 and TRBJ2-3, with D unclear. The germline CDR1 and CDR2 sequences are SGHTA and FQGNSA. Trimming pared 5 bases from V and 3 bases from J, leaving 9 bases between. The CDR3 sequence is 13 residues long. As DNA, the CDR3 is TGTGCCAGCAGCCATTGGGGAACAGATACGCAGTATTTT. Amino acid sequence: CASSHWGTDTQYF.

The V gene is TRBV24-1, the J gene TRBJ2-6; D might be TRBD1 (6 bases). V lost 1 base to trimming and J lost 0 bases, with 12 bases between them. Germline loops: CDR1 KGHDR, CDR2 SFDVKD. The CDR3 spans 18 residues. The CDR3: CATSDLGVRGSGANVLTF. DNA of the CDR3: TGTGCCACCAGTGATTTAGGGGTCAGGGGCTCTGGGGCCAACGTCCTGACTTTC.

This clonotype occurred a few times. Here the CDR3 DNA reads TGTGCCAGCACCTACAGCCTACAGGGGTCCCCGGCTGGGGCCAACGTCCTGACTTTC. It codes for CASTYSLQGSPAGANVLTF. The chain combines TRBV7-6 with TRBJ2-6; 7 bases match TRBD1. The CDR3 length is 19 residues. CDR1 and CDR2 from the germline V gene are SGHVS and FNYEAQ. The trim removed 7 bases at V and 2 bases at J, leaving 17 bases unmatched.

This clonotype was seen only a few times. CDR3 region: CASSPGGADLYPNYGYTF. The CDR3 coding sequence is TGTGCCAGCAGCCCAGGGGGGGCAGACCTCTACCCCAACTATGGCTACACCTTC. The J gene is TRBJ1-2, the V gene TRBV7-9; TRBD1 matches at 7 bases. CDR1 is SEHNR, CDR2 FQNEAQ, per germline (reference sequence). This CDR3 has 18 amino acids. V shed 5 bases, J shed 2 bases, and the junction held 17 bases outside the gene matches.

This clonotype has just a few counts. This chain joins TRBV6-5 and TRBJ2-6; 10 bases align to TRBD1. The V and J ends lost 11 bases and 1 base, in that order; junction bases with no gene match: 5. The CDR3 length is 15 residues. The germline V gene has CDR1 MNHEY and CDR2 SVGAGI. The CDR3 DNA reads as TGTGCCGCTCGGGACAGGGGTTCTGGGGCCAACGTCCTGACTTTC. Protein sequence: CAARDRGSGANVLTF.

The gene calls are TRBV2 and TRBJ2-2; maybe TRBD1 (6 bases). V lost 3 bases and J lost 4, with 9 bases in between. Germline V gene lookup returns CDR1 SNHLY and CDR2 FYNNEI. The CDR3 runs to 14 residues. DNA for the CDR3: TGTGCCAGCAGTGACCCCAGGGGCACCGGGGAGCTGTTTTTT. Amino acids: CASSDPRGTGELFF.

In the case of this clonotype: A read error may explain this, as a much larger clone is one base away. This rearrangement joins TRBV7-6 to TRBJ2-1; 7 positions match TRBD2. Germline CDR1 SGHVS, CDR2 FNYEAQ. The CDR3 is 16 amino acids. CDR3 loop: CASSPLGGVSYNVQFF. The CDR3 bases are TGTGCCAGCAGCCCCTTGGGGGGGGTCTCCTACAATGTGCAGTTCTTC.